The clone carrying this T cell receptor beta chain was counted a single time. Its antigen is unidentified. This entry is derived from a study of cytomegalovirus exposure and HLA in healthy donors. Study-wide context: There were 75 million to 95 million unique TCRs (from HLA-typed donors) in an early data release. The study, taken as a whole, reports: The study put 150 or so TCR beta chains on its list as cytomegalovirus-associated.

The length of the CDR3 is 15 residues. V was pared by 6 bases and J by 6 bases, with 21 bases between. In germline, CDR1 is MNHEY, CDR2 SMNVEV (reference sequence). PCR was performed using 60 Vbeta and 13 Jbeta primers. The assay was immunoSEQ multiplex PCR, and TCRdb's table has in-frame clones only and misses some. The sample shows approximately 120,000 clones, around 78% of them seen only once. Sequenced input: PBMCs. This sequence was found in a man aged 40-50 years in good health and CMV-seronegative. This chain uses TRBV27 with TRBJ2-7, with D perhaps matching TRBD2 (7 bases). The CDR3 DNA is TGTGCCAGCAGCTTGGAAAAGGGGGGGGCATTCGAGCAGTACTTC. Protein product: CASSLEKGGAFEQYF.